The rows below give T cell receptor beta chains drawn from one sample of a study of control samples from healthy donors and cancer patients. TCRdb keeps only in-frame clones here, not all; method: immunoSEQ multiplex PCR. The sample lists approximately 170,000 clones, around 95% seen once, with approximately 4% in the top ten. Sequencing was carried out using blood. The receptors come from a woman between 55 and 75 years old in good health. CDR3s include the opening cysteine and the closing phenylalanine or tryptophan. The D gene is left open where the match is weak. The size of a clone is reported for some rows only, either as once, few or many, or as a class for expanded clones.

abundance: .
d_gene: .
j_gene: TRBJ1-2
v_gene: TRBV12-3/TRBV12-4
CDR3aa: CASTPPGSGYTF
CDR3nt: TGTGCCAGCACCCCCCCGGGGAGTGGCTACACCTTC

abundance: .
d_gene: TRBD1
j_gene: TRBJ1-4
v_gene: TRBV7-9
CDR3aa: CASSLGQVNEKLFF
CDR3nt: TGTGCCAGCAGCTTGGGACAGGTTAATGAAAAACTGTTTTTT

abundance: .
d_gene: TRBD2
j_gene: TRBJ2-5
v_gene: TRBV11-2
CDR3aa: CASSSSSGGGQETQYF
CDR3nt: TGTGCCAGCAGCTCCTCTAGCGGGGGGGGACAAGAGACCCAGTACTTC

abundance: .
d_gene: TRBD1
j_gene: TRBJ2-2
v_gene: TRBV2
CDR3aa: CASRQAGGFGELFF
CDR3nt: TGTGCCAGCAGGCAGGCAGGGGGCTTCGGGGAGCTGTTTTTT

abundance: .
d_gene: .
j_gene: TRBJ2-5
v_gene: TRBV29-1
CDR3aa: CSVTTGTGQETQYF
CDR3nt: TGCAGCGTGACAACCGGGACGGGGCAAGAGACCCAGTACTTC

abundance: .
d_gene: .
j_gene: TRBJ1-1
v_gene: TRBV4-3
CDR3aa: CASSQEDQNTEAFF
CDR3nt: TGCGCCAGCAGCCAAGAAGACCAGAACACTGAAGCTTTCTTT

abundance: once
d_gene: .
j_gene: TRBJ1-2
v_gene: TRBV5-8
CDR3aa: CASTEQGPPNYGYTF
CDR3nt: TGTGCCAGCACCGAACAGGGTCCTCCTAACTATGGCTACACCTTC

abundance: once
d_gene: .
j_gene: TRBJ1-2
v_gene: TRBV7-2
CDR3aa: CASSSRQALYGYTF
CDR3nt: TGTGCCAGCAGCTCGCGACAGGCCCTATATGGCTACACCTTC

abundance: .
d_gene: .
j_gene: TRBJ2-7
v_gene: TRBV25-1
CDR3aa: CASSESGSTYEQYF
CDR3nt: TGTGCCAGCAGTGAATCAGGCAGTACCTACGAGCAGTACTTC

abundance: .
d_gene: TRBD2
j_gene: TRBJ2-5
v_gene: TRBV7-6
CDR3aa: CASSLEAGGPKTQYF
CDR3nt: TGTGCCAGCAGCTTAGAGGCGGGGGGGCCTAAGACCCAGTACTTC

abundance: once
d_gene: TRBD1
j_gene: TRBJ2-1
v_gene: TRBV5-1
CDR3aa: CASSWNRGQNEQFF
CDR3nt: TGCGCCAGCAGCTGGAACAGGGGGCAGAATGAGCAGTTCTTC

abundance: .
d_gene: .
j_gene: TRBJ2-5
v_gene: TRBV12-3/TRBV12-4
CDR3aa: CASSVADQETQYF
CDR3nt: TGTGCCAGCAGTGTAGCGGATCAAGAGACCCAGTACTTC

abundance: .
d_gene: TRBD2
j_gene: TRBJ2-5
v_gene: TRBV27
CDR3aa: CASSRWTSGLQETQYF
CDR3nt: TGTGCCAGCAGTAGATGGACTAGCGGGCTCCAAGAGACCCAGTACTTC

abundance: .
d_gene: .
j_gene: TRBJ1-2
v_gene: TRBV30
CDR3aa: CAWSAMGRFYGYTF
CDR3nt: TGTGCCTGGAGTGCAATGGGACGTTTTTATGGCTACACCTTC

abundance: .
d_gene: .
j_gene: TRBJ1-6
v_gene: TRBV4-3
CDR3aa: CASSQELGPNSPLHF
CDR3nt: TGCGCCAGCAGCCAAGAATTGGGACCGAATTCACCCCTCCACTTT

abundance: .
d_gene: .
j_gene: TRBJ1-1
v_gene: TRBV4-2
CDR3aa: CASSRRQTDTEAFF
CDR3nt: TGTGCCAGCAGCCGGAGACAGACGGACACTGAAGCTTTCTTT